This T cell receptor beta chain was identified in a study of cytomegalovirus exposure and HLA in healthy donors. PCR amplification relied on 60 Vbeta primers (plus 13 Jbeta primers). Sequencing was performed with immunoSEQ multiplex PCR; in TCRdb, only in-frame clones are kept and a portion is missing. Here the sample spans about 160,000 clones, over 60% being singletons. CDR1 MNHNS and CDR2 SASEGT come from the germline V gene. Trimming cost V 4 bases and J 2 bases; bases outside gene matches: 5. The CDR3 extends over 15 amino acids. The rearrangement joins TRBV6-1 to TRBJ2-3; 8 bases align to TRBD2. Sequencing input: PBMCs. This TCR was sampled from a female donor in good health and CMV-seronegative. The CDR3 here is CASSALAVLTDTQYF. CDR3 in DNA: TGTGCCAGCAGTGCACTAGCGGTCCTCACAGATACGCAGTATTTT.